This T cell receptor (beta chain) was identified in a study of CD8 T cells in Susac syndrome. At the level of the study: Each patient with Susac syndrome, at the time of blood draw, was therapy-naive, on corticosteroids, or on intravenous immunoglobulin alone.

This CDR3 has 12 amino acids. The germline V and J ends were trimmed by 6 bases and 7 bases, with 9 bases remaining between them. Blood CD8+ and CD4+ T cells underwent high-throughput TCR beta sequencing. Bulk CD8+ and CD4+ cells came from magnetic negative isolation; CD8+ TEMRA by FACS. With random hexamers, reverse transcription was performed on about 0.5 to 1 ug of RNA. Amplification of TCR beta CDR3 spanned 54 Vbeta and 13 Jbeta via immunoSEQ multiplex PCR. TCRdb redid the calling of the immunoSEQ multiplex PCR reads with MiXCR, one entry per CDR3 protein. Of roughly 100,000 distinct CDR3 sequences listed, 85% to 95% were seen once; the top ten hold about 0.29%.

V is TRBV12-3 or TRBV12-4 and J is TRBJ2-2, with D possibly matching TRBD2 (6 bases). The receptor was isolated from a human donor with Susac syndrome. Sequencing was done on a sample of CD4+ T cells from PBMCs. The CDR3 nucleotides are TGTGCCAGCAGACCGGAGGGCGGGGAGCTGTTTTTT. This codes for CASRPEGGELFF.